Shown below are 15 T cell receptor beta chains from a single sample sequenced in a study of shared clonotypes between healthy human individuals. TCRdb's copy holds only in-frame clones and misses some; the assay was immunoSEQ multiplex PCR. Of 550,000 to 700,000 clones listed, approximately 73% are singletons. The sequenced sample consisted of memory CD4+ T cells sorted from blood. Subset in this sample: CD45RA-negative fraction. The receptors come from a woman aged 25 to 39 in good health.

The CDR3 loop reads CATSRDGALSYEQYF. The CDR3 DNA sequence: TGTGCCACCAGCAGAGATGGGGCACTCTCCTACGAGCAGTACTTC. This chain joins TRBV15 and TRBJ2-7; a possible D gene is TRBD1 (5 bases). Trimming left V 0 bases short and J 0 bases short, with 9 bases between. CDR3 length equals 15 residues. Germline V CDR1 and CDR2: LNHNV, YYDKDF (reference sequence).

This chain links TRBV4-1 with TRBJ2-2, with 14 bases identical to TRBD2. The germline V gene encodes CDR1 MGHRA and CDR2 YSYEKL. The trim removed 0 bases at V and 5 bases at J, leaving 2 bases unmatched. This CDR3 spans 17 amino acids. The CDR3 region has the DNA TGCGCCAGCAGCCAAGAGGGACTAGCGGGAGTTACCGGGGAGCTGTTTTTT. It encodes CASSQEGLAGVTGELFF.

CDR3 loop: CASSNPSAGGPLEQYF. The CDR3 DNA reads TGTGCCAGTAGTAACCCCTCGGCGGGAGGTCCTCTGGAGCAGTACTTC. This sequence joins TRBV19 and TRBJ2-7, with 8 bases fitting TRBD2. The CDR3 extends over 16 amino acids. V trimming: 4 bases; J trimming: 7 bases; junction bases outside the gene matches: 15. Germline V gene data show CDR1 as LNHDA and CDR2 as SQIVND (reference sequence).

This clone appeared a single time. In nucleotides, the CDR3 is TGTGCCAGTAGTTGGTCTGGGGAGCTGTTTTTT. Translating it yields CASSWSGELFF. The chain joins TRBV19 to TRBJ2-2; D ambiguous. The germline V gene has CDR1 LNHDA and CDR2 SQIVND (reference sequence). The CDR3 totals 11 residues. The V gene lost 5 bases and the J gene lost 8 bases, with 6 bases spanning the gap.

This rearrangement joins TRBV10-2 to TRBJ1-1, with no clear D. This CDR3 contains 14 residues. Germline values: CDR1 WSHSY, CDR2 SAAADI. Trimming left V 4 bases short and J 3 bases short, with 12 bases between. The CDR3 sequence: CASSVWLKDTEAFF. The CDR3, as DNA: TGCGCCAGCAGTGTTTGGCTTAAGGACACTGAAGCTTTCTTT.

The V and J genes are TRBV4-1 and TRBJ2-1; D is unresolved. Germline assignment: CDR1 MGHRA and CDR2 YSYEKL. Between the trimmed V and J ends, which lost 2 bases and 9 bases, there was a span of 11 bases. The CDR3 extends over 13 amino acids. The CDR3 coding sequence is TGCGCCAGCAGCCAACCCTCCCTGAGTGAGCAGTTCTTC. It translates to CASSQPSLSEQFF.

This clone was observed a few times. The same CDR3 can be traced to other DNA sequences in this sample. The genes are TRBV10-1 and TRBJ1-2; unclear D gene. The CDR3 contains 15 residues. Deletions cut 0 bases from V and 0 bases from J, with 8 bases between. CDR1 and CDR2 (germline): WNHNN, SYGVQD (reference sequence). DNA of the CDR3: TGCGCCAGCAGTGAGTCGCTGGGATCTAACTATGGCTACACCTTC. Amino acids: CASSESLGSNYGYTF.

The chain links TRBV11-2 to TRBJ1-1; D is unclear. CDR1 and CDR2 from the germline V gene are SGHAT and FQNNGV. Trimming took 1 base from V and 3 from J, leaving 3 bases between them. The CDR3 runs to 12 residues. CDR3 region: CASSLAYTEAFF. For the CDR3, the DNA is TGTGCCAGCAGCTTAGCCTACACTGAAGCTTTCTTT.

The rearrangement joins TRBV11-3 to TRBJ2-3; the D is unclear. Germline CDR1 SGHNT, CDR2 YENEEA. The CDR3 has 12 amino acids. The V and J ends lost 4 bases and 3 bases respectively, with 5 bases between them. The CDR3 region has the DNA TGTGCCAGCAGCTCCCCTACAGATACGCAGTATTTT. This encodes CASSSPTDTQYF.

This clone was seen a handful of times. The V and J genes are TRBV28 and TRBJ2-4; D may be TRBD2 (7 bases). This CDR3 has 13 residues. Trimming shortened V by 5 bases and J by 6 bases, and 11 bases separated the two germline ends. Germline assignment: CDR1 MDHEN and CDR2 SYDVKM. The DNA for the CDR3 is TGTGCCAGCAGTGGGGGGGCGAGAAACATTCAGTACTTC. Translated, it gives CASSGGARNIQYF. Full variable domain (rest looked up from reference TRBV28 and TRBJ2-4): DVKVTQSSRYLVKRTGEKVFLECVQDMDHENMFWYRQDPGLGLRLIYFSYDVKMKEKGDIPEGYSVSREKKERFSLILESASTNQTSMYLCASSGGARNIQYFGAGTRLSVL.

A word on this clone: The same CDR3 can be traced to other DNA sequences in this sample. This chain's CDR3 is CSARPDYEQYF. CDR3 DNA: TGCAGTGCTAGACCGGACTACGAGCAGTACTTC. The rearrangement joins TRBV20-1 to TRBJ2-7; D ambiguous. The CDR3 runs to 11 residues. CDR1 and CDR2 from the germline V gene are DFQATT and SNEGSKA (reference sequence). Trimming took 2 bases from V and 3 from J, leaving 5 bases between them.

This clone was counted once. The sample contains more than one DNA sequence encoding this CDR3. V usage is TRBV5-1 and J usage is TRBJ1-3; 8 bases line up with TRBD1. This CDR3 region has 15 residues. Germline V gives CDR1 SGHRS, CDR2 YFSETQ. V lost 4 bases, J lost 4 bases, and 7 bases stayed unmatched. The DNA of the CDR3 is TGCGCCAGCAGCCCGGGACAGGAGGGAGGAAACACCATATATTTT. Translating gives CASSPGQEGGNTIYF.

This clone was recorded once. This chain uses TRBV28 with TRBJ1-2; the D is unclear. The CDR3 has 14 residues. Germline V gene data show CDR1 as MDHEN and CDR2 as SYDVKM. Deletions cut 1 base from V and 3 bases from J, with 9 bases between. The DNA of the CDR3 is TGTGCCAGCAGTTTATCGAGCGGAGACTATGGCTACACCTTC. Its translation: CASSLSSGDYGYTF.

The CDR3 sequence is CASSQVGQQGYTF. The DNA for the CDR3 is TGTGCCAGCAGCCAAGTAGGCCAGCAGGGCTACACCTTC. The J gene is TRBJ1-2, the V gene TRBV4-2; D not certain. This CDR3 spans 13 amino acids. The V end was cut by 1 base, the J end by 8 bases, with 11 bases between. CDR1 and CDR2 from the germline V gene are LGHNA and YNFKEQ.

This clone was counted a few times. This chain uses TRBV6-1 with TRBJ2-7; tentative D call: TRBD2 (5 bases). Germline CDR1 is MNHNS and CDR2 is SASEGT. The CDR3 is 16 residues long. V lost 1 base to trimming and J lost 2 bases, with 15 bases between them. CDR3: CASSEGFPGRAYEQYF. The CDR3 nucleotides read TGTGCCAGCAGTGAAGGCTTTCCGGGAAGGGCCTACGAGCAGTACTTC.